This TCR beta chain was recovered during a study of technical replicates of blood from a handful of donors. Per germline, CDR1 SSHAT and CDR2 FNYEAQ (reference sequence). CDR3 length equals 18 residues. J was trimmed by 0 bases and V by 6 bases; bases with no gene match: 13. Clones were sequenced by immunoSEQ multiplex PCR, and TCRdb holds only the in-frame ones, with some missing. The sample lists 80,000 to 95,000 clones, about 93% occurring once. Material for sequencing was T cells isolated from PBMCs. The sequence derives from a human donor in good health. This chain links TRBV7-7 with TRBJ2-2; 7 bases fit TRBD1. As DNA, the CDR3 is TGTGCCAGCAGATTGTATGATGGGACAGTCACGAACACCGGGGAGCTGTTTTTT. Encoded protein: CASRLYDGTVTNTGELFF.